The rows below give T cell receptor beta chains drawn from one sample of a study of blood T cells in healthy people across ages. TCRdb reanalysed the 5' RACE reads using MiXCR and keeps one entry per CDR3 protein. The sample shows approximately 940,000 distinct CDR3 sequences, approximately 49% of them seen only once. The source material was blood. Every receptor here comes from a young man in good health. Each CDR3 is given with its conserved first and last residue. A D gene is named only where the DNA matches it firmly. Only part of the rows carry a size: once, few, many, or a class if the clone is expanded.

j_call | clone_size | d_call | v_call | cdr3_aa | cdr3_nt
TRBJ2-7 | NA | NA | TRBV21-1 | CASRPRGLVYEQYF | TGTGCCAGCAGACCCCGAGGGCTGGTCTACGAGCAGTACTTC
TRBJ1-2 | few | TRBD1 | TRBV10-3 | CAIRAGTDYGYTF | TGTGCCATCAGGGCCGGGACAGACTATGGCTACACCTTC
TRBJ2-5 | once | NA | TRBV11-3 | CASSSGWEETQYF | TGTGCCAGCAGCTCAGGATGGGAAGAGACCCAGTACTTC
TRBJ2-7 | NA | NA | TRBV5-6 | CASSLVVGTYEQYF | TGTGCCAGCAGCTTGGTGGTCGGGACCTACGAGCAGTACTTC
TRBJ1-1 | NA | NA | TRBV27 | CASSLQEWTEAFF | TGTGCCAGCAGTTTACAAGAGTGGACTGAAGCTTTCTTT
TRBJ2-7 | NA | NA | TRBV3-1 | CASSQGRGAEQYF | TGTGCCAGCAGCCAAGGAAGGGGGGCCGAGCAGTACTTC
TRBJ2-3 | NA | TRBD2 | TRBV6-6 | CASSYRAGADTQYF | TGTGCCAGCAGTTACCGGGCGGGAGCAGATACGCAGTATTTT
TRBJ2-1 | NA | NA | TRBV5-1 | CASSFNGPSEQFF | TGCGCCAGCAGCTTTAACGGACCGAGCGAGCAGTTCTTC
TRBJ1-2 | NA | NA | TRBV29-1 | CSVEVSYSDGYTF | TGCAGCGTTGAAGTTTCATACTCGGATGGCTACACCTTC
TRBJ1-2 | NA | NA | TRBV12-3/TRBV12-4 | CASNRDPNYGYTF | TGTGCCAGCAATCGGGACCCCAACTATGGCTACACCTTC
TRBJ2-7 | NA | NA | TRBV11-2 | CASSLEGGSRYNEQYF | TGTGCCAGCAGCTTAGAAGGAGGCTCCCGTTACAATGAGCAGTACTTC
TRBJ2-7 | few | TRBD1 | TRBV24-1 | CATSDDRDEQYF | TGTGCCACCAGTGATGACAGGGACGAGCAGTACTTC
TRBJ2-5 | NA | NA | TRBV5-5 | CASSGTWGLQETQYF | TGTGCCAGCAGCGGGACTTGGGGACTCCAAGAGACCCAGTACTTC
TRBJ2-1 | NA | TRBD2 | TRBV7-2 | CASILAETSGRPYSYNEQFF | TGTGCCAGCATACTAGCCGAGACTAGCGGGAGACCCTACTCCTACAATGAGCAGTTCTTC
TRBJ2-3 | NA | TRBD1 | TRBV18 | CASSSTLRTGISTDTQYF | TGTGCCAGCTCATCCACCTTAAGGACAGGGATAAGCACAGATACGCAGTATTTT
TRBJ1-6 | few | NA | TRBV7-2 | CASSLAGGRYNSPLHF | TGTGCCAGCAGCTTAGCGGGGGGGCGCTATAATTCACCCCTCCACTTT
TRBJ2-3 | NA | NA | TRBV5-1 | CASSLQGPRGQNTDTQYF | TGCGCCAGCAGTTTACAGGGTCCCCGCGGACAAAACACAGATACGCAGTATTTT
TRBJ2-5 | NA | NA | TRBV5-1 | CASSLQGGVEGETQYF | TGCGCCAGCAGCTTGCAGGGTGGCGTTGAGGGAGAGACCCAGTACTTC
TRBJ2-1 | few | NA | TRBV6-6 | CASNGGLSYNEQFF | TGTGCCAGCAACGGGGGGCTGTCGTACAATGAGCAGTTCTTC
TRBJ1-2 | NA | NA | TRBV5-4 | CASSGGGEPYGYTF | TGTGCCAGCAGCGGAGGGGGTGAACCCTATGGCTACACCTTC
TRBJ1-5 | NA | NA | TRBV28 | CASRRTGYSNQPQHF | TGTGCCAGCAGACGCACAGGGTATAGCAATCAGCCCCAGCATTTT
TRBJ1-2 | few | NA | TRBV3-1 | CASSLESTAFNGYTF | TGTGCCAGCAGCCTCGAATCGACAGCTTTCAATGGCTACACCTTC
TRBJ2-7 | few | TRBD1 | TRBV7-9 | CASSPSTGAKSYEQYF | TGTGCCAGCAGCCCCTCGACAGGGGCGAAATCCTACGAGCAGTACTTC
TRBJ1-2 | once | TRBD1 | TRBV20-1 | CSADGTGAGGYTF | TGCAGTGCGGACGGGACAGGGGCAGGCGGCTACACCTTC
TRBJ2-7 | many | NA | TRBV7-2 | CASSLVLGGTYEQYF | TGTGCCAGCAGCTTAGTCCTAGGAGGAACCTACGAGCAGTACTTC
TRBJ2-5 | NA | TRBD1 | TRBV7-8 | CASSLDWGQSGETQYF | TGTGCCAGCAGCTTAGATTGGGGACAGAGCGGAGAGACCCAGTACTTC
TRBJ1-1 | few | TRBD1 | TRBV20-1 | CSAYRDSGTEAFF | TGCAGTGCTTACCGGGACAGTGGCACTGAAGCTTTCTTT
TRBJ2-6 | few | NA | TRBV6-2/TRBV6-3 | CASTLSNRRLSGANVLTF | TGTGCCAGCACTCTGTCGAACAGGCGACTCTCTGGGGCCAACGTCCTGACTTTC
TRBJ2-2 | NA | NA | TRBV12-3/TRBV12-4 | CATTQETAGELFF | TGTGCCACCACACAAGAGACGGCCGGGGAGCTGTTTTTT
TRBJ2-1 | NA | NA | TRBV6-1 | CASSGEGAKANEQFF | TGTGCCAGCAGTGGGGAGGGGGCAAAAGCCAATGAGCAGTTCTTC
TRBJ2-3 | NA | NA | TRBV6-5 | CASSLREADTQYF | TGTGCCAGCAGTCTTAGGGAGGCTGATACGCAGTATTTT
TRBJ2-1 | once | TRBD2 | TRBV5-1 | CASSSYLRAGGQGTEQFF | TGCGCCAGCAGCTCCTACCTCAGAGCGGGGGGGCAGGGGACTGAGCAGTTCTTC
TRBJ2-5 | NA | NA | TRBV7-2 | CASSRTGTWQETQYF | TGTGCCAGCAGCCGAACCGGGACTTGGCAAGAGACCCAGTACTTC
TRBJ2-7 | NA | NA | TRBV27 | CASSHQGNGYEQYF | TGTGCCAGCAGTCACCAGGGGAATGGCTACGAGCAGTACTTC
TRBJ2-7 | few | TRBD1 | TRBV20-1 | CSARARDRGAYEQYF | TGCAGTGCTAGAGCCAGGGACAGGGGAGCCTACGAGCAGTACTTC
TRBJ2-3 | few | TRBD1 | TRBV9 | CASSERTGESTDTQYF | TGTGCCAGCAGCGAGAGGACAGGGGAGAGCACAGATACGCAGTATTTT
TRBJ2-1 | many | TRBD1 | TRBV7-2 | CASSPQGSYNEQFF | TGTGCCAGCAGTCCACAGGGGTCCTACAATGAGCAGTTCTTC
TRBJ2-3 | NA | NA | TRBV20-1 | CSAMPLGRAASTDTQYF | TGCAGTGCTATGCCCCTCGGAAGAGCCGCTAGCACAGATACGCAGTATTTT
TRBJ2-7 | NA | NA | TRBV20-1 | CSARDSQAPIDYEQYF | TGCAGTGCTAGAGATTCCCAGGCCCCTATCGATTACGAGCAGTACTTC
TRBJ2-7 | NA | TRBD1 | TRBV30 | CAWSTGKRSEQYF | TGTGCCTGGTCGACAGGGAAGCGGTCCGAGCAGTACTTC
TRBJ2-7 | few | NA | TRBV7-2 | CASSSALYEQYF | TGTGCCAGCAGCTCCGCCCTCTACGAGCAGTACTTC
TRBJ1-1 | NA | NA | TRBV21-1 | CASSKVPNTEAFF | TGTGCCAGCAGCAAAGTACCAAATACTGAAGCTTTCTTT
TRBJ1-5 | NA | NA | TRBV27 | CASSPSGGQPQHF | TGTGCCAGCAGTCCTTCAGGTGGTCAGCCCCAGCATTTT
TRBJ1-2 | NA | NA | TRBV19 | CASSILQGRSGYTF | TGTGCCAGTAGTATTTTGCAGGGTCGAAGTGGCTACACCTTC
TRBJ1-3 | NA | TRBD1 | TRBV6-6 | CASRQGALGGNTIYF | TGTGCCAGCAGACAGGGGGCCTTGGGTGGAAACACCATATATTTT
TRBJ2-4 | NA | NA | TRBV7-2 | CASGALDNALAKNIQYF | TGTGCCAGCGGGGCCCTCGACAATGCCCTAGCCAAAAACATTCAGTACTTC
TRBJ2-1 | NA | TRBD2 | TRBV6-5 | CASSSGGLAGSYNEQFF | TGTGCCAGCAGTTCCGGGGGACTAGCGGGGTCTTACAATGAGCAGTTCTTC
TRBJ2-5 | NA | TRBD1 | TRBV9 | CASSPRTGNQETQYF | TGTGCCAGCAGCCCCCGGACAGGGAACCAAGAGACCCAGTACTTC
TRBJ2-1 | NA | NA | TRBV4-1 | CASSQDQGTASRQFF | TGCGCCAGCAGCCAAGATCAGGGGACGGCCTCCCGGCAGTTCTTC
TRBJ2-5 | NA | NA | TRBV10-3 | CAISDRLQETQYF | TGTGCCATCAGTGACAGACTACAAGAGACCCAGTACTTC
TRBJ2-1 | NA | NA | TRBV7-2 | CASSLEDTGDNEQFF | TGTGCCAGCAGCTTAGAAGACACAGGAGACAATGAGCAGTTCTTC
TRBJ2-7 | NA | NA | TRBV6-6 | CASSPQGIYEQYF | TGTGCCAGCAGCCCACAGGGTATTTACGAGCAGTACTTC
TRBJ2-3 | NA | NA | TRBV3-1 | CASSQREPGGLTDTRYF | TGTGCCAGCAGCCAGAGGGAGCCCGGGGGCTTGACAGATACGCGGTATTTT
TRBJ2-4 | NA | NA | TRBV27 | CASRAGASGVNIQYF | TGTGCCAGCAGAGCAGGGGCCAGCGGTGTAAACATTCAGTACTTC